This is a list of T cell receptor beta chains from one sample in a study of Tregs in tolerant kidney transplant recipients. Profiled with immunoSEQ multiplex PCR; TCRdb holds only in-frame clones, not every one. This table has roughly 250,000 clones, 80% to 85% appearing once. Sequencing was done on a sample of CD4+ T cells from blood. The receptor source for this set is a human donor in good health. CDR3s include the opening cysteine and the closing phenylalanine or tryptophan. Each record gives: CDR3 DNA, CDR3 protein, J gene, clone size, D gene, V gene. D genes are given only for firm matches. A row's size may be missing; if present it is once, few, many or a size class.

CDR3 DNA: TGCGCCAGCAGGCTACAGGGGGCGGGAAAGACCCAGTACTTC
CDR3 protein: CASRLQGAGKTQYF
J gene: TRBJ2-5
clone size: .
D gene: TRBD1
V gene: TRBV6-5

CDR3 DNA: TGTGCCTGGAATATCCCCATTATTTGGACAGATAGCAATCAGCCCCAGCATTTT
CDR3 protein: CAWNIPIIWTDSNQPQHF
J gene: TRBJ1-5
clone size: .
D gene: .
V gene: TRBV30

CDR3 DNA: TGTGGTGTTCAGAGGGACAGGGAAGGCGCTTTCTTT
CDR3 protein: CGVQRDREGAFF
J gene: TRBJ1-1
clone size: few
D gene: .
V gene: TRBV21-1

CDR3 DNA: TGCGCCAGCAGCCCGAACAGGGGTGGTACGCCCCAGCATTTT
CDR3 protein: CASSPNRGGTPQHF
J gene: TRBJ1-5
clone size: .
D gene: TRBD1
V gene: TRBV5-1

CDR3 DNA: TGTGCCAGCAGTTCTAACTATGGCTACACCTTC
CDR3 protein: CASSSNYGYTF
J gene: TRBJ1-2
clone size: .
D gene: .
V gene: TRBV28

CDR3 DNA: TGTGCCAGCAGTGACCCGGGGCACGGTGAGCAGTTCTTC
CDR3 protein: CASSDPGHGEQFF
J gene: TRBJ2-1
clone size: .
D gene: .
V gene: TRBV2

CDR3 DNA: TGTGCCAGCAGTGAATCACAGGGGGTAGTGTACGAGCAGTACTTC
CDR3 protein: CASSESQGVVYEQYF
J gene: TRBJ2-7
clone size: .
D gene: TRBD1
V gene: TRBV6-1

CDR3 DNA: TGTGCCAGCTCACCCAATCCGGACAGGGTCCTTTGGAGTGGCTACACCTTC
CDR3 protein: CASSPNPDRVLWSGYTF
J gene: TRBJ1-2
clone size: once
D gene: TRBD1
V gene: TRBV18

CDR3 DNA: TGTGCCAGCAGCTTAGCCCCCAACTCCTACGAGCAGTACTTC
CDR3 protein: CASSLAPNSYEQYF
J gene: TRBJ2-7
clone size: .
D gene: .
V gene: TRBV11-3

CDR3 DNA: TGTGCCAGCAGCCCAGATGGGGGGCGGCGAAACACCATATATTTT
CDR3 protein: CASSPDGGRRNTIYF
J gene: TRBJ1-3
clone size: .
D gene: .
V gene: TRBV5-8

CDR3 DNA: TGCGCCAGCAGCTTACAGACAGGGGACACTGAAGCTTTCTTT
CDR3 protein: CASSLQTGDTEAFF
J gene: TRBJ1-1
clone size: once
D gene: TRBD1
V gene: TRBV5-1

CDR3 DNA: TGTGCCAGCTCATCAGGACAGGGTAGGAGAGACGAGCAGTACTTC
CDR3 protein: CASSSGQGRRDEQYF
J gene: TRBJ2-7
clone size: .
D gene: TRBD1
V gene: TRBV18

CDR3 DNA: TGTGCCAGCAGTTACCGACAGGGAGATTATGGCTACACCTTC
CDR3 protein: CASSYRQGDYGYTF
J gene: TRBJ1-2
clone size: .
D gene: TRBD1
V gene: TRBV6-5

CDR3 DNA: TGCGCCAGCAGCTTGGTTGGCGGCTCTTACGAGCAGTACTTC
CDR3 protein: CASSLVGGSYEQYF
J gene: TRBJ2-7
clone size: once
D gene: .
V gene: TRBV5-1

CDR3 DNA: TGTGCCAGCAGTAAACAGGGTAGTACCTACAATGAGCAGTTCTTC
CDR3 protein: CASSKQGSTYNEQFF
J gene: TRBJ2-1
clone size: .
D gene: .
V gene: TRBV6-6

CDR3 DNA: TGCGCCAGCAGCCAAGATCGAGGGACTGAAGCTTTCTTT
CDR3 protein: CASSQDRGTEAFF
J gene: TRBJ1-1
clone size: .
D gene: .
V gene: TRBV4-1